The table lists the clone carrying this T cell receptor (beta chain) with a count of one. No antigen is known for it. The V gene lost 4 bases and the J gene lost 8 bases, with 9 bases spanning the gap. CDR1 and CDR2 from the germline V gene are LNHDA and SQIVND (reference sequence). This CDR3 region has 12 residues. Measured with immunoSEQ multiplex PCR; TCRdb has only the in-frame clones, and not every one. The sample records about 100,000 clones, approximately 94% being singletons. The data belong to a study of siplizumab effects on memory and regulatory T cells. Regarding the study as a whole: Naive T cells were seen as more diverse than memory cells and as major alloresponse contributors.

The chain combines TRBV19 with TRBJ1-5; D remains ambiguous. The receptor was derived from a human donor in good health. Source material: non-Treg CD4+ T cells sorted from blood. In DNA, the CDR3 is TGTGCCAGTAGTAGACTAAGCGAGCCCCAGCATTTT. It specifies CASSRLSEPQHF.